The following is a TCR beta chain sequence with its context. This receptor's antigen is unknown. No base-level quality is on record; no much larger clone is a single base apart. Reading the germline V gene gives CDR1 KGHSH and CDR2 LQKENI. Relative to germline, V is missing 5 bases and J is missing 4 bases, with 4 bases of the junction outside any gene match. From the cysteine through the phenylalanine, the CDR3 covers 14 amino acids. Only CDR3 DNA is held: 42 bases, read in frame from base 1. TCRbeta CDR3 regions were amplified from genomic DNA by means of the immunoSEQ Assay, a bias-controlled multiplex PCR. As for the original processing: Within the assay, amplification of reference gene primers was used to estimate how many nucleated cells each sample contained. To quantify the absolute abundance of each unique TCRbeta CDR3 rearrangement, sequence reads were collapsed and filtered. Productive Simpson clonality was computed per sample as the square root of Simpson's diversity index over productive rearrangements. The table was pulled from immuneACCESS by TCRdb, which kept in-frame rearrangements only. Such tables lose some clones; where checked, under half of the loss comes from unresolved V genes, and the rest has no known cause. The DNA was the basis for D and trimming; V, J and clone size are from that table. This sample lists approximately 150,000 clones; more than 75% were detected once. The ten biggest clones cover less than 10% of the sample.

Whole blood was collected in K2EDTA tubes by collaborating institutions according to the institutions' own protocols. For TCRbeta analysis, collaborators shipped samples as frozen whole blood, isolated PBMCs, or DNA extracted from either of those sample types. The data derive from a study of blood T cell repertoires in COVID-19 (dated by TCRdb to about 2020). Study-wide context: Collaborator samples came from the United States, Italy and Spain and covered acute and convalescent phases of COVID-19. The prospective study material was composed of cDNA or gDNA derived from T cells, B-cell-depleted T cells, or PBMCs. The dataset comprised deeply sampled blood TCRbeta repertoires from subjects exposed to, actively infected with, or recovered from COVID-19. The repertoires were released in a freely available public database intended as a resource for research on the immune response to SARS-CoV-2. The samples were drawn from the first 160 participants of the ongoing ImmuneRACE study and from 1,254 subjects provided by 6 global collaborators. The sample metadata nearly always contained a de-identified subject ID, COVID-19 status, age in years and sex. Where available, HLA class I and class II types were obtained from metadata supplied by the sample provider rather than from assay-based typing.

General conclusions and limits of the study: How much clinical and demographic metadata was included differed by source and by participant, and the metadata was provided uncurated.

The rearranged segments are TRBV18 and TRBJ2-7; a stretch of 11 junction bases matches TRBD1. The TCR sequence derives from a woman aged 45 to 65 with active or convalescent COVID-19. Source material: peripheral blood. DNA sequence: TGTGCCAGCTCAGGCCGGGACAGGGGGTACGAGCAGTACTTC. Translation gives CASSGRDRGYEQYF. Where the CDR3 stops, the reference TRBV18 and TRBJ2-7 genes take over; the full variable domain is NAGVMQNPRHLVRRRGQEARLRCSPMKGHSHVYWYRQLPEEGLKFMVYLQKENIIDESGMPKERFSAEFPKEGPSILRIQQVVRGDSAAYFCASSGRDRGYEQYFGPGTRLTVT.